The clone carrying this T cell receptor beta chain was found many times. Antigen specificity is unknown. The data originate from a study of T-cell reconstitution after alpha-beta-depleted transplantation in children. Study-wide results and limits: T-cell numbers and diversity one year post-transplant derived largely from freshly generated T cells. TCRbeta diversity was high at day 60 in some patients (a result of surviving recipient T cells and thymic progenitors). Expanded clones from the graft, numbering several hundred, reportedly supplied alpha-beta T cells about two months after transplant.

This CDR3 contains 14 residues. J was trimmed by 6 bases and V by 8 bases; bases with no gene match: 3. During its preparation, the TCRbeta library received unique molecular identifiers. TCRdb analysed the PCR reads with MiXCR anew, one entry per CDR3 protein. This table has 200,000 or so distinct CDR3 sequences, around 5.9% appearing once. The V and J genes are TRBV12-3 or TRBV12-4 and TRBJ2-1; 14 bases line up with TRBD2. The sequence was obtained from a girl less than two years old with combined immunodeficiency, due to receive a stem cell transplant. The sequences come from PBMCs, collected before TCRalphabeta/CD19-depleted stem cell transplant. The CDR3 DNA is TGTGCCAGCGGGACTAGCGGGAGTTTCAATGAGCAGTTCTTC. Translating gives CASGTSGSFNEQFF.